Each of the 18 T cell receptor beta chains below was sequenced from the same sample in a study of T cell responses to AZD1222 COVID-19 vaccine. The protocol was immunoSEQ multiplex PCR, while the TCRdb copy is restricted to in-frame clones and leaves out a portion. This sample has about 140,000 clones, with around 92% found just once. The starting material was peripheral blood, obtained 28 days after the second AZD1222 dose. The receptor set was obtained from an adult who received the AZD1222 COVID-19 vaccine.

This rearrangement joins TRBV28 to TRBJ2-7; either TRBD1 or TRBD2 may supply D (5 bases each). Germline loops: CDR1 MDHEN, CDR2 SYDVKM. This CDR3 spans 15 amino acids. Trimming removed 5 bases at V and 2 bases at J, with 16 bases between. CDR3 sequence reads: CASSLGTDGTYEQYF. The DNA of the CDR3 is TGTGCCAGCAGTCTTGGGACGGATGGTACCTACGAGCAGTACTTC.

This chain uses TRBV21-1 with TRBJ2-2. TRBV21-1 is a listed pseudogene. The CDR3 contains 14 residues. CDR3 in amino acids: CASSPRAVTGELFF. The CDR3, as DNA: TGTGCCAGCAGTCCCCGAGCAGTGACCGGGGAGCTGTTTTTT.

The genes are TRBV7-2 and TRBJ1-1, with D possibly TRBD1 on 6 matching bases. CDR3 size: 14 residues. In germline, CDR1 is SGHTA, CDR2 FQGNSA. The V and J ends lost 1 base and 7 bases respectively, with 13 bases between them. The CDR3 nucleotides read TGTGCCAGCAGCTTAGTTGGGGGGGCGAGTGAAGCTTTCTTT. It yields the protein CASSLVGGASEAFF. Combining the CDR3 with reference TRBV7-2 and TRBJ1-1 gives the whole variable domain GAGVSQSPSNKVTEKGKDVELRCDPISGHTALYWYRQSLGQGLEFLIYFQGNSAPDKSGLPSDRFSAERTGGSVSTLTIQRTQQEDSAVYLCASSLVGGASEAFFGQGTRLTVV.

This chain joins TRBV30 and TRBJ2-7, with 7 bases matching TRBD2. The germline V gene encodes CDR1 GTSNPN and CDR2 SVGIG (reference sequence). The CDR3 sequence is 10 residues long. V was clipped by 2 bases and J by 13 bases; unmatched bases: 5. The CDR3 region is CAWSSGVPYF. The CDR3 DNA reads TGTGCCTGGAGTAGCGGGGTACCATACTTC.

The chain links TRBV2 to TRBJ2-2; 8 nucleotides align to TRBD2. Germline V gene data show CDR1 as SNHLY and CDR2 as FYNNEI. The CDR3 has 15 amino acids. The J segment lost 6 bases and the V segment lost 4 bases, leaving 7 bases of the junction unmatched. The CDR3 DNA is TGTGCCAGCAGTGGAGCGGGAGTATGGTCCGGGGAGCTGTTTTTT. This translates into CASSGAGVWSGELFF.

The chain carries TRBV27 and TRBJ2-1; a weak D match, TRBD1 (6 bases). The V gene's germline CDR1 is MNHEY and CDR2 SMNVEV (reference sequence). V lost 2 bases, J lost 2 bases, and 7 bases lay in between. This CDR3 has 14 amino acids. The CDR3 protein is CASSLAGAYNEQFF. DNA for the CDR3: TGTGCCAGCAGTTTAGCAGGGGCCTACAATGAGCAGTTCTTC.

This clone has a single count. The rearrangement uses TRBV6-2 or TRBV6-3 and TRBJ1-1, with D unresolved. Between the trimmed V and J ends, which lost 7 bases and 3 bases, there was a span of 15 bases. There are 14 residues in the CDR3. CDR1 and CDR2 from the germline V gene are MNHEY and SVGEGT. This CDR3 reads CASNPSRRYTEAFF. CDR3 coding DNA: TGTGCCAGCAACCCGAGTCGCAGATACACTGAAGCTTTCTTT.

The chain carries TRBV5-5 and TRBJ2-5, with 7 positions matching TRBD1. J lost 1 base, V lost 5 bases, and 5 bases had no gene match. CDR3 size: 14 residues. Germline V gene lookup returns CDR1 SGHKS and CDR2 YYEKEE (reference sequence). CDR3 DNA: TGTGCCAGCAGACTAGGACAGGTCCAAGAGACCCAGTACTTC. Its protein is CASRLGQVQETQYF. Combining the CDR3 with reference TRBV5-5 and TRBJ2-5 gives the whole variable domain DAGVTQSPTHLIKTRGQQVTLRCSPISGHKSVSWYQQVLGQGPQFIFQYYEKEERGRGNFPDRFSARQFPNYSSELNVNALLLGDSALYLCASRLGQVQETQYFGPGTRLLVL.

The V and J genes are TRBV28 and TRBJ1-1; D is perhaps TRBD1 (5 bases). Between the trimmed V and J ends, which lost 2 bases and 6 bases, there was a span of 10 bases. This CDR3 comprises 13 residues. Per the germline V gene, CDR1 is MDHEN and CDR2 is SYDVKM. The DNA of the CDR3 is TGTGCCAGCAGTTTAGCTTGGGGGGCTGAAGCTTTCTTT. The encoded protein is CASSLAWGAEAFF.

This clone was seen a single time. The CDR3 here is CASSLVYRREGQPQHF. The DNA for the CDR3 is TGTGCCAGCAGTTTAGTGTATCGGAGAGAGGGACAGCCCCAGCATTTT. This sequence joins TRBV28 and TRBJ1-5; D remains unclear. The CDR3 has 16 amino acids. Looked up from germline, CDR1 is MDHEN and CDR2 is SYDVKM. V gave up 2 bases and J gave up 7 bases, with 18 bases separating them.

The CDR3 DNA sequence: TGTGCCAGCAGTCCCCTTCAAGCGGGAGTGATAGAGACCCAGTACTTC. It yields the protein CASSPLQAGVIETQYF. The gene calls are TRBV6-2 or TRBV6-3 and TRBJ2-5; TRBD2 matches at 8 bases. Germline V gene sequence: CDR1 MNHEY, CDR2 SVGEGT. The CDR3 is 16 amino acids. V trimming: 5 bases; J trimming: 4 bases; junction bases outside the gene matches: 12.

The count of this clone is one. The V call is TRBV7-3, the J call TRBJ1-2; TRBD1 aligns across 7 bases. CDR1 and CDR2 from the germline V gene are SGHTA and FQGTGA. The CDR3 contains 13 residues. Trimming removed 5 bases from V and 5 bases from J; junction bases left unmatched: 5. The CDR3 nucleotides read TGTGCCAGCAGCAGACAGGGCCAATATGGCTACACCTTC. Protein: CASSRQGQYGYTF.

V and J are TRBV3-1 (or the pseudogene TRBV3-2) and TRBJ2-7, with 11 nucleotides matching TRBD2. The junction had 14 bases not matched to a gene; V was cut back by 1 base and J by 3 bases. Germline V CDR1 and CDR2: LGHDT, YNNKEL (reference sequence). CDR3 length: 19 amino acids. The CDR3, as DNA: TGTGCCAGCAGCCAAGGGGCCGGGACTAGCGGACGTGCACTCTACGAGCAGTACTTC. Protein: CASSQGAGTSGRALYEQYF.

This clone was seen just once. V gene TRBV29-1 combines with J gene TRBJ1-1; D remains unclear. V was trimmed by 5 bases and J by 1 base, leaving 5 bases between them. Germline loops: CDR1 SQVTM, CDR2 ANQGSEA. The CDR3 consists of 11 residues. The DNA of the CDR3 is TGCAGCGTTATAGGGAACACTGAAGCTTTCTTT. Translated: CSVIGNTEAFF. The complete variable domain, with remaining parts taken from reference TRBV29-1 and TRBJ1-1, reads SAVISQKPSRDICQRGTSLTIQCQVDSQVTMMFWYRQQPGQSLTLIATANQGSEATYESGFVIDKFPISRPNLTFSTLTVSNMSPEDSSIYLCSVIGNTEAFFGQGTRLTVV.

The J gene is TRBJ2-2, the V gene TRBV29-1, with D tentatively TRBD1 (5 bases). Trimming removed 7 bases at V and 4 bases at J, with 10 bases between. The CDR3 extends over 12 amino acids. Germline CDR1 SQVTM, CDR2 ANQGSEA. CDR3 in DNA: TGCAGCGCCTACAGGACCACCGGGGAGCTGTTTTTT. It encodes CSAYRTTGELFF.

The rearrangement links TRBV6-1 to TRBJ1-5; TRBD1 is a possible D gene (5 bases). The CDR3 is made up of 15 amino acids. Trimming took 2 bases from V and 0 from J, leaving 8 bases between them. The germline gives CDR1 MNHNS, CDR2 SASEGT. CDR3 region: CASSETGYSNQPQHF. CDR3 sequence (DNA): TGTGCCAGCAGTGAAACAGGTTATAGCAATCAGCCCCAGCATTTT.

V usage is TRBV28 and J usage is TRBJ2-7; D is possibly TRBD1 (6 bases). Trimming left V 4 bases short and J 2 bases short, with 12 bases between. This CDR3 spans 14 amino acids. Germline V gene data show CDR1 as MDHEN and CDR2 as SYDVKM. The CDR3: CASSSLTGPYEQYF. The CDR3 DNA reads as TGTGCCAGCAGTTCCCTGACAGGCCCCTACGAGCAGTACTTC.

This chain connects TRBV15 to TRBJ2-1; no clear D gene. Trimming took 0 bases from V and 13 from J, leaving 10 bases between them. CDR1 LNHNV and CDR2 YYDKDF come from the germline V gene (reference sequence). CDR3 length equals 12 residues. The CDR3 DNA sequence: TGTGCCACCAGCAGAGATGGCCCTCATCAGTTCTTC. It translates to CATSRDGPHQFF.